This T cell receptor beta chain was sequenced in a study of blood T cells in healthy people across ages. Study overall: For every two T cells, template switching captured about one barcoded beta molecule.

The use of a sample-barcoded 5' primer and a J-beta primer mix characterized a second PCR of roughly 6 to 11 cycles. Each cDNA molecule carried a tag from a template-switch adaptor that contained 12 random nucleotides. MiXCR was run by TCRdb on the 5' RACE reads, yielding one entry per CDR3 protein. The sample has over a million distinct CDR3 sequences, approximately 39% seen once; the top ten hold approximately 4.1%. V lost 0 bases and J lost 4, with 15 bases in between. The germline V gene has CDR1 MNHEY and CDR2 SMNVEV (reference sequence). CDR3 size: 16 residues. This clonotype was seen only a few times. Its antigen is currently unknown. General observations from the study: More naive CD4+ cells and higher diversity were found in long-lived than in aged donors.

Each of the donors had 8 to 10 milliliters of peripheral blood drawn into EDTA-treated Vacutainer tubes. This chain links TRBV27 with TRBJ1-2; D not certain. This clonotype originated in a woman aged 18-29 years in good health. The sequenced sample consisted of blood. The DNA of the CDR3 is TGTGCCAGCAGTTTATCGACGGCTGGTTCCCCCTATGGCTACACCTTC. Amino acids: CASSLSTAGSPYGYTF.